A selection of T cell receptor beta chains follows, all from one sample in a study of T cell responses to AZD1222 COVID-19 vaccine. The table came from immunoSEQ multiplex PCR; TCRdb's copy has only in-frame clones and leaves some out. The repertoire includes about 170,000 clones, about nine tenths of them detected once, and around 2.9% sits in the top ten. The source was peripheral blood, collected on day 0 of AZD1222 vaccination. These receptors all stem from an adult in good health. The CDR3 runs from the conserved cysteine through the conserved F or W. Each record gives: D gene, V gene, CDR3 length, CDR3 protein. D genes are given only for firm matches.

D: NA
V: TRBV15
length: 12
CDR3: CATSRGFQPQHF

D: NA
V: TRBV3-1/TRBV3-2
length: 13
CDR3: CASALGNSYEQYF

D: TRBD1
V: TRBV4-1
length: 14
CDR3: CASSRDRAGQPQHF

D: NA
V: TRBV2
length: 13
CDR3: CASSENQGEKLFF

D: TRBD1
V: TRBV5-4
length: 14
CDR3: CASSLPGTGDGYTF

D: TRBD1
V: TRBV29-1
length: 15
CDR3: CSQGSPGGRTDTQYF

D: TRBD1
V: TRBV9
length: 13
CDR3: CARTGPMNTEAFF

D: NA
V: TRBV18
length: 14
CDR3: CASSPSGDHEKLFF

D: TRBD1
V: TRBV30
length: 15
CDR3: CAWSPTGAAGETQYF

D: NA
V: TRBV29-1
length: 14
CDR3: CRIGGAGLGNEQFF

D: NA
V: TRBV30
length: 14
CDR3: CAWAPGTILDTQYF

D: TRBD2
V: TRBV7-8
length: 18
CDR3: CASSSWTSGGSGTGELFF

D: TRBD1
V: TRBV5-1
length: 15
CDR3: CASSLAATGDYEQYF

D: TRBD2
V: TRBV5-1
length: 14
CDR3: CASRGRGGEETQYF

D: NA
V: TRBV7-2
length: 15
CDR3: CASSLNNAGLVGYTF

D: NA
V: TRBV7-9
length: 16
CDR3: CASRGSKRGSSYEQYF

D: TRBD1
V: TRBV5-5
length: 15
CDR3: CASSVTGGITDTQYF

D: NA
V: TRBV19
length: 15
CDR3: CASSTTGQTNEKLFF

D: NA
V: TRBV5-1
length: 14
CDR3: CASSRTVENTEAFF

D: NA
V: TRBV15
length: 15
CDR3: CATSRWGGPDNEQFF

D: NA
V: TRBV6-4
length: 14
CDR3: CASSPTGINQPQHF

D: NA
V: TRBV4-2
length: 13
CDR3: CASSRTEYQPQHF

D: NA
V: TRBV27
length: 17
CDR3: CASCSGLPSSYNSPLHF

D: NA
V: TRBV5-1
length: 13
CDR3: CASSLDGLDTQYF

D: NA
V: TRBV12-3/TRBV12-4
length: 12
CDR3: CASGGSYNEQFF

D: TRBD1
V: TRBV13
length: 14
CDR3: CASSLDRGGNTIYF

D: NA
V: TRBV3-1/TRBV3-2
length: 18
CDR3: CASSQDFVTESSYNEQFF

D: NA
V: TRBV12-3/TRBV12-4
length: 12
CDR3: CASRVANTEAFF

D: TRBD2
V: TRBV24-1
length: 15
CDR3: CATSDGTSGGKEQYF

D: TRBD2
V: TRBV11-2
length: 15
CDR3: CASSLERLAGETQYF

D: NA
V: TRBV4-3
length: 14
CDR3: CASSQDRGNYGYTF

D: NA
V: TRBV15
length: 15
CDR3: CATSRVGPDNYGYTF

D: NA
V: TRBV29-1
length: 11
CDR3: CSVEFRETQYF

D: NA
V: TRBV5-4
length: 16
CDR3: CASSSPPGASSYEQYF

D: NA
V: TRBV3-1/TRBV3-2
length: 14
CDR3: CASSLSGPTDTQYF

D: NA
V: TRBV4-3
length: 15
CDR3: CASSQEVSGTGTQYF

D: NA
V: TRBV24-1
length: 15
CDR3: CATSEGRRDRETQYF

D: NA
V: TRBV11-2
length: 15
CDR3: CASSLLDGWQETQYF

D: NA
V: TRBV27
length: 13
CDR3: CASSSSSSYEQYF

D: TRBD1
V: TRBV5-6
length: 16
CDR3: CASSPGTGGASETQYF

D: NA
V: TRBV3-1/TRBV3-2
length: 11
CDR3: CASSQGVGQYF

D: NA
V: TRBV6-2/TRBV6-3
length: 13
CDR3: CASSYYSQETQYF

D: NA
V: TRBV5-1
length: 19
CDR3: CASSLMGGLASPSTDTQYF

D: TRBD2
V: TRBV11-3
length: 15
CDR3: CASSARSGGAGELFF

D: NA
V: TRBV3-1/TRBV3-2
length: 14
CDR3: CASSQSHLDETQYF

D: TRBD2
V: TRBV9
length: 15
CDR3: CASSVAPGGTDTQYF

D: TRBD2
V: TRBV7-2
length: 16
CDR3: CASSLGLAGGGNEQFF

D: NA
V: TRBV3-1/TRBV3-2
length: 15
CDR3: CASSQGAGRNQPQHF

D: NA
V: TRBV12-3/TRBV12-4
length: 13
CDR3: CASSLGDKYGYTF

D: NA
V: TRBV18
length: 17
CDR3: CASSLDFAGTDRYGYTF

D: NA
V: TRBV6-2/TRBV6-3
length: 13
CDR3: CASSRDAVGEQYF

D: NA
V: TRBV14
length: 15
CDR3: CASSLVGGASYGYTF

D: TRBD1
V: TRBV10-3
length: 14
CDR3: CAISPGTGMGEQYF

D: NA
V: TRBV4-3
length: 19
CDR3: CASSQDYFSSRPSNEKLFF

D: NA
V: TRBV27
length: 16
CDR3: CASSFSGGAGDTEAFF

D: NA
V: TRBV20-1
length: 15
CDR3: CSASLVGGLSTEAFF

D: NA
V: TRBV7-9
length: 15
CDR3: CASSIPPPGAHEQYF

D: NA
V: TRBV15
length: 13
CDR3: CATSLSAVGELFF